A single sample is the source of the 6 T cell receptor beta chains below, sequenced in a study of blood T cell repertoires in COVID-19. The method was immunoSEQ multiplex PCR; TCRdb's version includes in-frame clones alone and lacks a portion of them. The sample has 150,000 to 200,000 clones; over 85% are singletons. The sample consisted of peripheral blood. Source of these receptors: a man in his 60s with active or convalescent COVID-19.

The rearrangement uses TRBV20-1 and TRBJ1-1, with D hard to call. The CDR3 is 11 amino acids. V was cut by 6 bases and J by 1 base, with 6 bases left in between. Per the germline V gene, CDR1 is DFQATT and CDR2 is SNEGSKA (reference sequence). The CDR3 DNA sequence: TGCAGTGCAGAGAGGAACACTGAAGCTTTCTTT. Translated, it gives CSAERNTEAFF.

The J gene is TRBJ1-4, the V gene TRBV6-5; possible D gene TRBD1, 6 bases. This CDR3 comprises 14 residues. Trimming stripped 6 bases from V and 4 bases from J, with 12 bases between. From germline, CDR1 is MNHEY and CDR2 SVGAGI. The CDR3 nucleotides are TGTGCCAGCAGGGGACACGCCGATAATGAAAAACTGTTTTTT. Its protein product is CASRGHADNEKLFF.

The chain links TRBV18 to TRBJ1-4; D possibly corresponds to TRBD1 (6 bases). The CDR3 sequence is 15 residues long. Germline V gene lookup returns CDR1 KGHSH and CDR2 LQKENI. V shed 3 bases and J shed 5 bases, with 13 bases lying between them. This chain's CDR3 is CASSPGWTDNEKLFF. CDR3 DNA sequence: TGTGCCAGCTCACCGGGGTGGACAGACAATGAAAAACTGTTTTTT.

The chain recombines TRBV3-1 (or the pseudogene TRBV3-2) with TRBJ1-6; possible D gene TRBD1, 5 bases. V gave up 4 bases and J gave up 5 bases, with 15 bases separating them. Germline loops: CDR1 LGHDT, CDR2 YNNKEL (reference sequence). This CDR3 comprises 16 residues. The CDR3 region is CASSRMSQGNNSPLHF. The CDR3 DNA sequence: TGTGCCAGCAGCCGGATGAGCCAGGGAAATAATTCACCCCTCCACTTT.

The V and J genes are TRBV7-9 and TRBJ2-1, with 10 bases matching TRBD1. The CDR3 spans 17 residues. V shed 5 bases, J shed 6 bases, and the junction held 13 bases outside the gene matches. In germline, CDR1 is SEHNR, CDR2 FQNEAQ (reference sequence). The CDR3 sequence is CASSQGGAGQGFNEQFF. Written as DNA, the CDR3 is TGTGCCAGCAGCCAAGGGGGAGCGGGACAGGGGTTCAATGAGCAGTTCTTC.

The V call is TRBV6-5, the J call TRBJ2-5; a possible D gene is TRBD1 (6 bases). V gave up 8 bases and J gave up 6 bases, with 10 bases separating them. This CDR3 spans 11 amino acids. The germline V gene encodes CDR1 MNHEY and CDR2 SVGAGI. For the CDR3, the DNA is TGTGCCAGCGGACAGTCAAAGACCCAGTACTTC. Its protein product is CASGQSKTQYF.